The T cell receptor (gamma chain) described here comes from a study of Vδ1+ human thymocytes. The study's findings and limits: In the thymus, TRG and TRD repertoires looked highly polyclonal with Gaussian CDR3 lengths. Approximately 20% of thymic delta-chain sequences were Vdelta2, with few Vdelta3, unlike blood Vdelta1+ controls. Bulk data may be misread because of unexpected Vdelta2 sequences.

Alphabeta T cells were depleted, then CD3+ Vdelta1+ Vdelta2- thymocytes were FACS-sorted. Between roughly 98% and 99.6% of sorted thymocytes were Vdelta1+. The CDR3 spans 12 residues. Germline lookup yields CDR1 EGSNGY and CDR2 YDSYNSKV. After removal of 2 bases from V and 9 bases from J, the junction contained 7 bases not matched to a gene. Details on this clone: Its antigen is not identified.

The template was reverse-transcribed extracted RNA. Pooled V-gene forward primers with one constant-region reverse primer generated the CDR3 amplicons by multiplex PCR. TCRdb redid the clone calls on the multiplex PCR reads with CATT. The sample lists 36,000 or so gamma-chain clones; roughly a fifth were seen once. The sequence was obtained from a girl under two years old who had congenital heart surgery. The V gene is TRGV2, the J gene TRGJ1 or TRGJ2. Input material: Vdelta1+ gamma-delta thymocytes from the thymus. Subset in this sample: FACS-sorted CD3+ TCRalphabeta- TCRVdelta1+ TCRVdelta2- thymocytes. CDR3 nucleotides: TGTGCCACCTGGGACGTGGGCGTTAAGAAACTCTTT. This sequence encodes CATWDVGVKKLF.